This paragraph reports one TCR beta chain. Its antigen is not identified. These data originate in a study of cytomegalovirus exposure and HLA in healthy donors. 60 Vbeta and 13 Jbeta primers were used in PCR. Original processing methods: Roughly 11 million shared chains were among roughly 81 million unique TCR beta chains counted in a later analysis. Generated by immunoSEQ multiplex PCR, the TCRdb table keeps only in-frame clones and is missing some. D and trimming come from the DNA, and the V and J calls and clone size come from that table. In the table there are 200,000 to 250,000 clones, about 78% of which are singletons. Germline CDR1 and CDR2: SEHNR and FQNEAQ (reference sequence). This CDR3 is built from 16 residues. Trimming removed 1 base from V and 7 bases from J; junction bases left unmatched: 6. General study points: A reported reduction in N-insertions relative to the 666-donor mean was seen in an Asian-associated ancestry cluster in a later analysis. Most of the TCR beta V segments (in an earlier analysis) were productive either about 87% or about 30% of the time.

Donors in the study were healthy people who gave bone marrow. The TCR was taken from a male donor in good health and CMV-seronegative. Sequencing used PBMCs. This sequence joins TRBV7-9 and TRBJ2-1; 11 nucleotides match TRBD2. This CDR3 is CASSLVSSGRRNEQFF. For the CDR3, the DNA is TGTGCCAGCAGCTTAGTATCTAGCGGGAGGAGAAATGAGCAGTTCTTC.